This T cell receptor (beta chain) was identified in a study of blood T cell repertoires in COVID-19 (dated by TCRdb to about 2020). Regarding the study in general: The collaborator samples originated in the United States, Italy and Spain and spanned the acute and convalescent phases of COVID-19. Sample metadata almost always included a de-identified subject ID, COVID-19 status, age in years and sex. The material from the prospective study consisted of cDNA or gDNA derived from T cells, B-cell-depleted T cells, or PBMCs. Where available, HLA class I and class II types were obtained from metadata supplied by the sample provider rather than from assay-based typing. The repertoires were made available in a free public database intended to serve as a resource for research on the immune response to SARS-CoV-2. Samples were obtained from the ongoing ImmuneRACE study (first 160 participants) and from roughly 1,300 subjects provided by 6 global collaborators. The dataset comprised deeply sampled blood TCRbeta repertoires from subjects exposed to, actively infected with, or recovered from COVID-19.

Beyond this particular receptor, the publication reports: The quantity of clinical and demographic metadata differed by source and by participant and was supplied without curation.

Including the terminal cysteine and phenylalanine, the CDR3 comprises 15 residues. Only the CDR3 region is kept as DNA, spanning 45 bases read in frame from base 1. In the germline V gene, CDR1 corresponds to MDHEN and CDR2 to SYDVKM. The trim is 6 bases for V and 7 bases for J, with a gap of 16 bases between the germline ends. As concerns this clone: The antigen it binds to is not known. Per-base quality was not reported, and no clone a single base away is much larger than it.

Whole blood was collected in K2EDTA tubes by collaborating institutions according to the institutions' own protocols. Collaborator samples were shipped for TCRbeta analysis as frozen whole blood, isolated PBMCs, or DNA extracted from either sample type. TCRbeta CDR3 regions were amplified from genomic DNA by means of the immunoSEQ Assay, a bias-controlled multiplex PCR. The study's own analysis went as follows. Within the assay, amplification of reference gene primers was used to estimate how many nucleated cells each sample contained. To quantify the absolute abundance of each unique TCRbeta CDR3 rearrangement, sequence reads were collapsed and filtered. Productive Simpson clonality was computed per sample as the square root of Simpson's diversity index over productive rearrangements. This immuneACCESS table, as held by TCRdb, lists in-frame sequences with V and J called but not all clones. Of the missing ones, under half trace to an unresolved V gene in checked studies; the others have no known cause. Clonal size and the V and J genes are those of that table, whereas D and trimming came from the DNA. This sample gives 54,000 or so clones in total; about nine tenths of them show up just once. The ten largest clones represent 7.8% of the sample.

The sample consisted of peripheral blood. This clonotype originated in a man aged 50 or older with active COVID-19. The chain is assembled from TRBV28 and TRBJ1-6; the D region possibly corresponds to TRBD1 (6 bases align). The bases read TGTGCCAGCAGGACAGGCCAACGAACGAATTCACCCCTCCACTTT. Translated, it reads CASRTGQRTNSPLHF. Reference TRBV28 and TRBJ1-6 genes cover what lies past the CDR3, so the full variable domain is DVKVTQSSRYLVKRTGEKVFLECVQDMDHENMFWYRQDPGLGLRLIYFSYDVKMKEKGDIPEGYSVSREKKERFSLILESASTNQTSMYLCASRTGQRTNSPLHFGNGTRLTVT.